This T cell receptor (beta chain) was documented in a study of blood T cell repertoires in COVID-19. Study summary: Samples came from the United States, Italy and Spain, spanning acute and convalescent COVID-19.

Authors' data handling: Using reference gene primer amplification, nucleated cell counts were estimated. The assay was immunoSEQ multiplex PCR, and TCRdb's table has in-frame clones only and misses some. The V and J calls and clone size were taken over from that table, and D and trimming were inferred from the DNA. The repertoire holds around 280,000 clones, around four fifths seen once, with 4.1% in the top ten. The germline V gene encodes CDR1 LGHDT and CDR2 YNNKEL (reference sequence). The CDR3 runs to 14 residues. V gave up 4 bases and J gave up 4 bases, with 13 bases separating them. The rearrangement uses TRBV3-1 (or the pseudogene TRBV3-2) and TRBJ1-2, with D unresolved. The specimen was peripheral blood. This receptor was taken from a woman aged 45-65 years with active or convalescent COVID-19. The CDR3 nucleotides are TGTGCCAGCAGCCCCGCACTCAAACTCTATGGCTACACCTTC. It translates to CASSPALKLYGYTF.